This entry features one T cell receptor beta chain sequence. The record originates from a study of T cell changes during pregnancy in multiple sclerosis. Method: immunoSEQ multiplex PCR; TCRdb's copy keeps in-frame clones and lacks some. Here the sample spans roughly 75,000 clones, 90% to 95% being singletons. V lost 4 bases, J lost 0 bases, and 11 bases lay in between. CDR3 length: 15 residues. Per the germline V gene, CDR1 is SGHNT and CDR2 is YYREEE (reference sequence). This TCR was sampled from a female donor in good health, enrolled as a control in a pregnancy study. The material sequenced was peripheral blood, taken after pregnancy. The chain has TRBV5-4 and TRBJ2-1, with D uncertain. In nucleotides, the CDR3 is TGTGCCAGCAGCGACTTCCGGAGCTCCTACAATGAGCAGTTCTTC. The encoded protein is CASSDFRSSYNEQFF.